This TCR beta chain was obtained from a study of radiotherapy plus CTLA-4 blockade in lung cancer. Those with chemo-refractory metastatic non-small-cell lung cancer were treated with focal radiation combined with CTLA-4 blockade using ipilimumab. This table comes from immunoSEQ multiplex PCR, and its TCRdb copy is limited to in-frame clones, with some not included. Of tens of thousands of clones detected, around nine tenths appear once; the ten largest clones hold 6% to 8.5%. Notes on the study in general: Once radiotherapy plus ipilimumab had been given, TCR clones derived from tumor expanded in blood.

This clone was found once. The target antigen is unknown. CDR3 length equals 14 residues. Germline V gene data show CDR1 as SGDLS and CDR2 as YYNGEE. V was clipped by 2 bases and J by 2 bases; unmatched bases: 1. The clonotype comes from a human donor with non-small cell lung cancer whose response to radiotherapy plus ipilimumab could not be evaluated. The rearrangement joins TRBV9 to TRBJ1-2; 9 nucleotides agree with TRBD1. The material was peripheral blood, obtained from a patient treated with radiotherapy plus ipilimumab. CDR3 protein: CASSVGQGNYGYTF. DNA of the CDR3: TGTGCCAGCAGCGTTGGACAGGGGAACTATGGCTACACCTTC.